The 19 T cell receptor beta chains below were found in one sample sequenced in a study of technical replicates of blood from a few donors. The assay was immunoSEQ multiplex PCR, and TCRdb's table has in-frame clones only and misses some. The repertoire has more than 90,000 clones, around 95% of them found once; the top ten carry over 0.2%. Sequences were obtained from T cells isolated from PBMCs. All receptors derive from a human donor in good health.

The chain couples TRBV5-1 to TRBJ2-7, with D perhaps matching TRBD1 (6 bases). The CDR3 spans 15 residues. Germline assignment: CDR1 SGHRS and CDR2 YFSETQ. V was shortened by 0 bases and J by 5 bases, with 15 bases between the two germline ends. CDR3 amino acids: CASSLEGTEGDEQYF. In DNA, the CDR3 is TGCGCCAGCAGCTTGGAGGGCACCGAGGGGGACGAGCAGTACTTC.

The V and J genes are TRBV5-5 and TRBJ2-1; possibly TRBD1 for D (6 bases). Trimming removed 4 bases at V and 4 bases at J, with 18 bases between. The CDR3 runs to 16 residues. The V gene's germline CDR1 is SGHKS and CDR2 YYEKEE (reference sequence). In DNA, the CDR3 is TGTGCCAGCAGCAAGTTTACAGGGCGAATGTACAATGAGCAGTTCTTC. Translation: CASSKFTGRMYNEQFF.

DNA for the CDR3: TGTGCCAGCAGTGAACGCGCTAGCGGAGGGAAAGAGACCCAGTACTTC. It encodes CASSERASGGKETQYF. The chain combines TRBV2 with TRBJ2-5; TRBD2 matches 7 bases. Germline CDR1 is SNHLY and CDR2 is FYNNEI. Unmatched junction bases numbered 9, after V lost 2 bases and J lost 3 bases. The CDR3 has 16 amino acids.

The gene calls are TRBV11-3 and TRBJ2-7; D is perhaps TRBD1 (5 bases). The CDR3 loop spans 15 amino acids. Trimming took 4 bases from V and 0 from J, leaving 13 bases between them. Per germline, CDR1 SGHNT and CDR2 YENEEA. The CDR3 DNA is TGTGCCAGCAGCTCGACAGTGTTTAGCTCCTACGAGCAGTACTTC. It yields the protein CASSSTVFSSYEQYF.

The chain has TRBV7-6 and TRBJ2-2; the D is unclear. Germline CDR1 SGHVS, CDR2 FNYEAQ. The CDR3 length is 13 residues. The ends were cut back, 7 bases at V and 0 bases at J, with 6 bases in the middle. DNA of the CDR3: TGTGCCAGCAAACAGACGAACACCGGGGAGCTGTTTTTT. Protein: CASKQTNTGELFF.

The chain has TRBV28 and TRBJ2-2; weak D call: TRBD1 (5 bases). The CDR3 consists of 14 residues. V gave up 4 bases and J gave up 6 bases, with 12 bases separating them. The germline gives CDR1 MDHEN, CDR2 SYDVKM. This chain's CDR3 is CASSSPGISGELFF. The CDR3 DNA is TGTGCCAGCAGTTCTCCAGGGATTTCCGGGGAGCTGTTTTTT.

V is TRBV7-8 and J is TRBJ2-5; D not certain. Trimming pared 1 base from V and 0 bases from J, leaving 9 bases between. The CDR3 has 15 amino acids. CDR1 is SGHVS, CDR2 FQNEAQ, per germline. The CDR3 spells CASSLVVGYQETQYF. For the CDR3, the DNA is TGTGCCAGCAGCTTAGTCGTCGGGTACCAAGAGACCCAGTACTTC.

The chain joins TRBV5-5 to TRBJ1-6; 7 positions agree with TRBD1. Trimming took 9 bases from V and 9 from J; bases not matched to a gene: 12. The CDR3 runs to 14 residues. Germline V gene data show CDR1 as SGHKS and CDR2 as YYEKEE (reference sequence). The CDR3, as DNA: TGTGCCACCGATGAAGGTACAGGGGTTTCACCCCTCCACTTT. Its protein is CATDEGTGVSPLHF.

The chain employs TRBV6-1 and TRBJ1-1, with D perhaps matching TRBD1 (6 bases). V was shortened by 2 bases and J by 4 bases, with 14 bases between the two germline ends. This CDR3 region has 15 residues. Germline V gene sequence: CDR1 MNHNS, CDR2 SASEGT. The CDR3 DNA sequence: TGTGCCAGCAGTGAACCGTACAGGGTGCGCACTGAAGCTTTCTTT. Protein: CASSEPYRVRTEAFF.

J is TRBJ2-7 and V is TRBV15; 7 bases match TRBD1. The length of the CDR3 is 15 residues. The V gene's germline CDR1 is LNHNV and CDR2 YYDKDF (reference sequence). With V trimmed by 2 bases and J by 3 bases, 7 bases remained unmatched. The CDR3 nucleotides are TGTGCCACCAGCAGAAAAAGGGACAGCGTCTACGAGCAGTACTTC. This translates into CATSRKRDSVYEQYF.

The J gene is TRBJ1-2, the V gene TRBV18; 8 bases fit TRBD1. Germline V lookup: CDR1 KGHSH, CDR2 LQKENI. The CDR3 length is 19 residues. Unmatched junction bases numbered 19, after V lost 6 bases and J lost 1 base. CDR3 nucleotide sequence: TGTGCCAGCTCGGTATCGGGGTCAGGTGGACAGGGCCTTAACTATGGCTACACCTTC. It is translated as CASSVSGSGGQGLNYGYTF.

The CDR3 DNA reads as TGTGCCAGCAGTGGGGGAGCAGGGGGCATCTATGGCTACACCTTC. Protein: CASSGGAGGIYGYTF. The J gene is TRBJ1-2, the V gene TRBV2; 8 positions agree with TRBD1. The germline V gene encodes CDR1 SNHLY and CDR2 FYNNEI. The J segment lost 4 bases and the V segment lost 4 bases, leaving 8 bases of the junction unmatched. This CDR3 spans 15 amino acids.

The chain carries TRBV12-5 and TRBJ2-7; D unresolved. Trimming removed 4 bases at V and 0 bases at J, with 10 bases between. The CDR3 sequence is 14 residues long. From germline, CDR1 is LGHNT and CDR2 FRNRAP. This CDR3 is CASGSPSSSYEQYF. The CDR3 DNA is TGTGCTAGTGGTTCTCCCTCGAGCTCCTACGAGCAGTACTTC.

This rearrangement joins TRBV7-3 to TRBJ2-1, with 8 bases identical to TRBD1. CDR3 length equals 13 residues. V was clipped by 5 bases and J by 6 bases; unmatched bases: 3. Looked up from germline, CDR1 is SGHTA and CDR2 is FQGTGA. The CDR3 region has the DNA TGTGCCAGCAGCCCCAGGGGGCGCAATGAGCAGTTCTTC. Residues: CASSPRGRNEQFF. The variable domain in full, with the rest retrieved from reference TRBV7-3 and TRBJ2-1, is GAGVSQTPSNKVTEKGKYVELRCDPISGHTALYWYRQSLGQGPEFLIYFQGTGAADDSGLPNDRFFAVRPEGSVSTLKIQRTERGDSAVYLCASSPRGRNEQFFGPGTRLTVL.

The chain carries TRBV6-5 and TRBJ1-1; D possibly corresponds to TRBD1 (6 bases). The CDR3 is 13 residues long. V lost 9 bases and J lost 5, with 16 bases in between. Germline V gene sequence: CDR1 MNHEY, CDR2 SVGAGI. The CDR3 nucleotides are TGTGCCAGTAAATCGGGCAGGGGTACTGAAGCTTTCTTT. Translated, it gives CASKSGRGTEAFF.

This chain joins TRBV6-6 and TRBJ2-3; TRBD2 matches at 8 bases. Germline lookup yields CDR1 MNHNY and CDR2 SVGAGI (reference sequence). V dropped 2 bases and J dropped 4; count of bases not matched to a gene: 5. The CDR3 is 15 amino acids. CDR3 sequence (DNA): TGTGCCAGCAGTTACGGACTAGCCAAGGCAGATACGCAGTATTTT. Amino acids: CASSYGLAKADTQYF.

The chain uses TRBV27 and TRBJ2-1; weak D call: TRBD1 (5 bases). CDR3 size: 14 residues. Germline CDR1 reads MNHEY; CDR2 reads SMNVEV (reference sequence). The V end lost 1 base, the J end lost 3 bases, and 7 bases lay between the germline ends. The CDR3 sequence: CASSLLTDYNEQFF. The CDR3, as DNA: TGTGCCAGCAGTTTATTGACAGACTACAATGAGCAGTTCTTC.

In DNA, the CDR3 is TGTGCCAGCAGCCAAGATCAGGCCAATACAGATACGCAGTATTTT. It codes for CASSQDQANTDTQYF. The V call is TRBV4-2, the J call TRBJ2-3, with unresolved D. In germline, CDR1 is LGHNA, CDR2 YNFKEQ. The CDR3 is 15 amino acids. V was clipped by 0 bases and J by 3 bases, with 10 bases between them.

This chain uses TRBV4-1 with TRBJ2-1; 10 bases agree with TRBD1. V dropped 0 bases and J dropped 11; count of bases not matched to a gene: 7. Germline lookup yields CDR1 MGHRA and CDR2 YSYEKL. The CDR3 covers 15 residues. The CDR3 region has the DNA TGCGCCAGCAGCCAAGATCTCCCGACAGGGGGCAAGCAGTTCTTC. As protein: CASSQDLPTGGKQFF.